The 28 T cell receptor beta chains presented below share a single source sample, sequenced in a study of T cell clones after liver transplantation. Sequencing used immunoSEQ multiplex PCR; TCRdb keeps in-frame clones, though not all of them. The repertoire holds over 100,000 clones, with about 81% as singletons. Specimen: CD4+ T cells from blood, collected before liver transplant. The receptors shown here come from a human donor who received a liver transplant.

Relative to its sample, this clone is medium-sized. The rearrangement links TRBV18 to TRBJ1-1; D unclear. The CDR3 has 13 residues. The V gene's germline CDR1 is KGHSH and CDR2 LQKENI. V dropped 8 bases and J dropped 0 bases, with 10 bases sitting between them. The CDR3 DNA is TGTGCCAGCCGGGAATTGATGAACACTGAAGCTTTCTTT. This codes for CASRELMNTEAFF.

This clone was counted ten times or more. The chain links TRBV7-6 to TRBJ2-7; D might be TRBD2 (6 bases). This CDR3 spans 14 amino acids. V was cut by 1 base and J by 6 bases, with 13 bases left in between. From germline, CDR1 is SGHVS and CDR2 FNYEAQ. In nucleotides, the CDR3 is TGTGCCAGCAGCTTAGGGGGCGGGGTCGCCGAGCAGTACTTC. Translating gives CASSLGGGVAEQYF. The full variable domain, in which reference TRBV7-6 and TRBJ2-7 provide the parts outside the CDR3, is GAGVSQSPRYKVTKRGQDVALRCDPISGHVSLYWYRQALGQGPEFLTYFNYEAQQDKSGLPNDRFSAERPEGSISTLTIQRTEQRDSAMYRCASSLGGGVAEQYFGPGTRLTVT.

Here the CDR3 reads CASSMTSGRGSGELFF. The CDR3 DNA is TGTGCCAGTAGTATGACTAGCGGGAGGGGGTCCGGGGAGCTGTTTTTT. The rearrangement joins TRBV19 to TRBJ2-2; TRBD2 matches at 14 bases. Germline lookup yields CDR1 LNHDA and CDR2 SQIVND (reference sequence). The trim removed 3 bases at V and 6 bases at J, leaving 3 bases unmatched. This CDR3 region has 16 residues.

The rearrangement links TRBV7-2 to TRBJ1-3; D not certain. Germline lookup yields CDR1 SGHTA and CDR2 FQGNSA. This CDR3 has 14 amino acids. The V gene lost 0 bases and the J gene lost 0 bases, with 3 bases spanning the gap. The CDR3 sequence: CASSLADSGNTIYF. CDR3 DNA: TGTGCCAGCAGCTTAGCCGACTCTGGAAACACCATATATTTT.

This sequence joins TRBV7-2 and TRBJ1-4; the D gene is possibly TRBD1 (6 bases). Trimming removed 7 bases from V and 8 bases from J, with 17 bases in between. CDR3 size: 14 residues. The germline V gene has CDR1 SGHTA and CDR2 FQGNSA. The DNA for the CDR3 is TGTGCCAGCAACCCATTGGGGGGCGGGGAAAAACTGTTTTTT. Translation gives CASNPLGGGEKLFF.

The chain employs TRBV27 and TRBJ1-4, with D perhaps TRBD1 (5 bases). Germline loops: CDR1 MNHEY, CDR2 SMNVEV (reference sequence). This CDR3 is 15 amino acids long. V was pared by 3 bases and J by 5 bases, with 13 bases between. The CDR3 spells CASSLSRGRNEKLFF. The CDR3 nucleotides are TGTGCCAGCAGTTTGTCGCGGGGGAGGAATGAAAAACTGTTTTTT.

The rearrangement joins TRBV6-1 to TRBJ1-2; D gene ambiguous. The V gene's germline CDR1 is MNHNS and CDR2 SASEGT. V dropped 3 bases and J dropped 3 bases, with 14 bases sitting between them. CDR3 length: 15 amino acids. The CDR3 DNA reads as TGTGCCAGCAGTGACCCCCCGTCATCCCACTATGGCTACACCTTC. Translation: CASSDPPSSHYGYTF.

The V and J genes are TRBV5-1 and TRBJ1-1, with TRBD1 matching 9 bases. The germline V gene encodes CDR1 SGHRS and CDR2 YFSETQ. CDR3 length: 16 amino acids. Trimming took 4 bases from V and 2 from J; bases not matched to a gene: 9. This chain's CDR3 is CASSPRGTGINTEAFF. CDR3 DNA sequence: TGCGCCAGCAGCCCTCGGGGGACAGGGATTAACACTGAAGCTTTCTTT.

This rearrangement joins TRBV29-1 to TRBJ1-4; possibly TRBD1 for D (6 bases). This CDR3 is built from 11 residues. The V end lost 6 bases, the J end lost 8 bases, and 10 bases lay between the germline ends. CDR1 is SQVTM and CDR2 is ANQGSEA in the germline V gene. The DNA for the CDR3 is TGCAGCGTGGGGAGGGGGGAAAAACTGTTTTTT. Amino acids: CSVGRGEKLFF.

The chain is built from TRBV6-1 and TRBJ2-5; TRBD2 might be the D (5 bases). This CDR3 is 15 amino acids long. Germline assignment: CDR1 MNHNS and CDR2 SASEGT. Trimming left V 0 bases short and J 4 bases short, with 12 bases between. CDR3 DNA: TGTGCCAGCAGTGAAGCCCCTAGCTGGGGAGAGACCCAGTACTTC. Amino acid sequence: CASSEAPSWGETQYF.

Here the CDR3 reads CASSRQAGGTEAFF. CDR3 nucleotides: TGTGCCAGCAGCCGACAGGCCGGGGGCACTGAAGCTTTCTTT. This chain links TRBV11-2 with TRBJ1-1; possibly TRBD1 for D (6 bases). Germline V gene lookup returns CDR1 SGHAT and CDR2 FQNNGV. The CDR3 contains 14 residues. V was cut by 5 bases and J by 4 bases, with 14 bases left in between.

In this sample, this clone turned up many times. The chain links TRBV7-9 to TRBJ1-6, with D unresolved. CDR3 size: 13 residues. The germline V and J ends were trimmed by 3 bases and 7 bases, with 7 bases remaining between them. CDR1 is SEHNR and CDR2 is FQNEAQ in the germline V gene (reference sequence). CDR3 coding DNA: TGTGCCAGCAGCTTGGAGGGCAATTCACCCCTCCACTTT. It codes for CASSLEGNSPLHF.

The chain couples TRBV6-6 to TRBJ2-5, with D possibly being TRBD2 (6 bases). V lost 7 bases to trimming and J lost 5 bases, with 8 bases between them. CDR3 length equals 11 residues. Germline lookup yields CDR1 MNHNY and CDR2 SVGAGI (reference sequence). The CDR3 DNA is TGTGCCAGCAATCGGGGGGAGACCCAGTACTTC. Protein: CASNRGETQYF.

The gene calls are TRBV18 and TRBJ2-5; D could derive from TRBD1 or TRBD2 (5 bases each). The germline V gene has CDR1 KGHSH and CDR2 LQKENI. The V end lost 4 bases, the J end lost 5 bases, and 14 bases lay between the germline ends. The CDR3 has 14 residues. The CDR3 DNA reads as TGTGCCAGCTCACAGAGAGGGGTCCGGGAGACCCAGTACTTC. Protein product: CASSQRGVRETQYF.

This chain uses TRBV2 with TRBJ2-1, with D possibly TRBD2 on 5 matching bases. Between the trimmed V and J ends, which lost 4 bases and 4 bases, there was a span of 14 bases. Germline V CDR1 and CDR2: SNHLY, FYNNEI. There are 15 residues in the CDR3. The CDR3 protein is CASSVSRGGYNEQFF. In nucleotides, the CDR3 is TGTGCCAGCAGTGTTTCGAGAGGCGGGTACAATGAGCAGTTCTTC.

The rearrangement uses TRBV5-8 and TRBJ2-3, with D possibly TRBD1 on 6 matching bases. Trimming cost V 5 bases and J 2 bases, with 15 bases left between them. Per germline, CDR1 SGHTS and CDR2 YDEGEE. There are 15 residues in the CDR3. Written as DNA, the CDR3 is TGTGCCAGCAGGGCCAAAGGGGGTACCACAGATACGCAGTATTTT. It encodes CASRAKGGTTDTQYF.

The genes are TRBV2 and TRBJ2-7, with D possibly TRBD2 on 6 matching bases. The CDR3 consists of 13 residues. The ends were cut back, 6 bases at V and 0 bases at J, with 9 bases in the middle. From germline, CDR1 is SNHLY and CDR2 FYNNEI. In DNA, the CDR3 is TGTGCCAGCAGCCGGGACTTCTCCTACGAGCAGTACTTC. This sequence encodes CASSRDFSYEQYF.

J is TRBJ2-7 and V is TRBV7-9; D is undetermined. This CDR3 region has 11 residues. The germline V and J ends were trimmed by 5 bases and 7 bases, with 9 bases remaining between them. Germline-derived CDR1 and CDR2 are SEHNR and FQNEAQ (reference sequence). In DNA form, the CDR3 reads TGTGCCAGCAGCCCGGAACGGGAGCAGTACTTC. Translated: CASSPEREQYF.

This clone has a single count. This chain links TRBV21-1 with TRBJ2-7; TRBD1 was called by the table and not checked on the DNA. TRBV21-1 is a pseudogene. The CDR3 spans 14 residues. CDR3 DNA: TGTGCCAGCAGCAAAGGGGCCAGGGGGTACGAGCAGTACTTC. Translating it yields CASSKGARGYEQYF.

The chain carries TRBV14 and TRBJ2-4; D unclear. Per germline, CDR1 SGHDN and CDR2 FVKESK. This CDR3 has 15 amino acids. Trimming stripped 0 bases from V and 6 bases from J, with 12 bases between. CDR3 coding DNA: TGTGCCAGCAGCCAAGATGCAGGAATGATAAACATTCAGTACTTC. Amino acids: CASSQDAGMINIQYF.

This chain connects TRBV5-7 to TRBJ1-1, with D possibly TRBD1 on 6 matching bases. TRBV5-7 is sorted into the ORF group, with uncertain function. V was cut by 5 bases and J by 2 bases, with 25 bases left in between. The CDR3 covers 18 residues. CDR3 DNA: TGTGCCAGCAGACGAGACAGGTGCCTTAGACCCCCAAACACTGAAGCTTTCTTT. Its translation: CASRRDRCLRPPNTEAFF.

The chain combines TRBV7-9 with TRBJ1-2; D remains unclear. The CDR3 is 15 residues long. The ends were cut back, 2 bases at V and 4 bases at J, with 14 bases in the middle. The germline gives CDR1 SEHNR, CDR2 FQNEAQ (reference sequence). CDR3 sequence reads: CASSLLPTRIYGYTF. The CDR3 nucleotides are TGTGCCAGCAGCTTACTACCCACCAGGATCTATGGCTACACCTTC.

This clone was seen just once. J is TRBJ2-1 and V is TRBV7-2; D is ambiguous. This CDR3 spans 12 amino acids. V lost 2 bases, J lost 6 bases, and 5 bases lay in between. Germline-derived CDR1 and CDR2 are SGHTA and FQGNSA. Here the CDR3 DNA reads TGTGCCAGCAGCTTACAGCTCAATGAGCAGTTCTTC. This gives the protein CASSLQLNEQFF.

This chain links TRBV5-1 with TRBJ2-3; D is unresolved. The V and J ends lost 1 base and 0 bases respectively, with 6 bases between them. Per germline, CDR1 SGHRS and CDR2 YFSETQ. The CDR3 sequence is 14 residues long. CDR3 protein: CASSLQESTDTQYF. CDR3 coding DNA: TGCGCCAGCAGCTTGCAGGAGAGCACAGATACGCAGTATTTT.

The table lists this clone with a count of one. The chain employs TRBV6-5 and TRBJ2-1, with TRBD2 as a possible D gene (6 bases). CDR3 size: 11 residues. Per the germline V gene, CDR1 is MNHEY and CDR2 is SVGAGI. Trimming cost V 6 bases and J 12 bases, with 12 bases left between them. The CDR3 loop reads CASREGPRQFF. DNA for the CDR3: TGTGCCAGCAGGGAGGGACCTAGGCAGTTCTTC.

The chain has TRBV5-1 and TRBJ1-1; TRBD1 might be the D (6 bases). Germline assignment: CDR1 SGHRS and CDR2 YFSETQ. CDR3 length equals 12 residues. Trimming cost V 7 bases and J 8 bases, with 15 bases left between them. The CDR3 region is CASSDSYSEAFF. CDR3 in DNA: TGCGCCAGCTCGGACAGCTACTCCGAAGCTTTCTTT.

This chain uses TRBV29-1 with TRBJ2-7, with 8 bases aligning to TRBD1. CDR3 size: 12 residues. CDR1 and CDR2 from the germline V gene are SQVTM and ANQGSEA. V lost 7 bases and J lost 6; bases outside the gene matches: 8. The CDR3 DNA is TGCAGCGGAGCGCAGGGGGCCGGCGAGCAGTACTTC. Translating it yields CSGAQGAGEQYF.

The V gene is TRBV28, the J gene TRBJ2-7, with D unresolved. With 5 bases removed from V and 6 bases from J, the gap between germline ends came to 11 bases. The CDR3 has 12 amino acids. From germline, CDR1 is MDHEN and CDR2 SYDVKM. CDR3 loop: CASSPLGFEQYF. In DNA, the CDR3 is TGTGCCAGCAGTCCCCTAGGGTTCGAGCAGTACTTC.